Below are 10 T cell receptor beta chains sequenced from a single sample in a study of cytomegalovirus exposure and HLA in healthy donors. It was with 60 Vbeta and 13 Jbeta primers that the PCR ran. Clones were sequenced by immunoSEQ multiplex PCR, and TCRdb holds only the in-frame ones, with some missing. Of around 140,000 clones listed, about four fifths are singletons. The sample consisted of PBMCs. Source of these receptors: a woman between 18 and 29 years old in good health and CMV-seropositive.

The chain combines TRBV18 with TRBJ1-1; a weak D match, TRBD1 (6 bases). V lost 5 bases and J 10 bases, leaving 23 bases between the germline ends. This CDR3 is built from 15 residues. Looked up from germline, CDR1 is KGHSH and CDR2 is LQKENI. The CDR3 DNA is TGTGCCAGCTCAGAGTCACAGGTGCAGGGGTATGCAGCTTTCTTT. It translates to CASSESQVQGYAAFF.

This chain joins TRBV29-1 and TRBJ1-4, with a possible D match to TRBD1 (5 bases). Trimming removed 5 bases from V and 0 bases from J, with 10 bases in between. CDR1 SQVTM and CDR2 ANQGSEA come from the germline V gene. The CDR3 runs 14 residues. CDR3 DNA: TGCAGCGTTCGGGGGGTTTCAACTAATGAAAAACTGTTTTTT. Translation gives CSVRGVSTNEKLFF.

This chain links TRBV2 with TRBJ1-5; D possibly corresponds to TRBD1 (6 bases). CDR3 size: 16 residues. Trimming took off 3 bases at V and 3 bases at J, with 15 bases between the two ends. CDR1 is SNHLY and CDR2 is FYNNEI in the germline V gene. This CDR3 reads CASSEIFGGANQPQHF. The DNA for the CDR3 is TGTGCCAGCAGTGAGATATTCGGGGGGGCCAATCAGCCCCAGCATTTT.

This clone was observed a handful of times. V and J are TRBV19 and TRBJ2-1, with TRBD1 matching 7 bases. Germline loops: CDR1 LNHDA, CDR2 SQIVND (reference sequence). This CDR3 has 12 amino acids. V lost 1 base, J lost 12 bases, and 3 bases stayed unmatched. The CDR3 sequence: CASSIGQGGQFF. The CDR3 coding sequence is TGTGCCAGTAGTATAGGACAGGGCGGGCAGTTCTTC.

The V gene is TRBV7-8, the J gene TRBJ1-2, with D possibly being TRBD1 (6 bases). CDR1 is SGHVS, CDR2 FQNEAQ, per germline. The CDR3 has 15 residues. V was pared by 1 base and J by 6 bases, with 15 bases between. The CDR3 region has the DNA TGTGCCAGCAGCTTAGTTAACAGGGTTTTCGATGGCTACACCTTC. It codes for CASSLVNRVFDGYTF. Drawing the rest from reference TRBV7-8 and TRBJ1-2, the complete variable domain is GAGVSQSPRYKVAKRGQDVALRCDPISGHVSLFWYQQALGQGPEFLTYFQNEAQLDKSGLPSDRFFAERPEGSVSTLKIQRTQQEDSAVYLCASSLVNRVFDGYTFGSGTRLTVV.

The chain combines TRBV6-1 with TRBJ2-1, with 7 bases lining up with TRBD1. Germline-derived CDR1 and CDR2 are MNHNS and SASEGT. CDR3 length: 16 residues. The junction had 6 bases not matched to a gene; V was cut back by 3 bases and J by 1 base. CDR3 protein: CASSETGSKSYNEQFF. CDR3 DNA: TGTGCCAGCAGTGAGACAGGGTCTAAGTCCTACAATGAGCAGTTCTTC.

The genes are TRBV6-1 and TRBJ1-6; possible D gene TRBD1, 5 bases. There are 17 residues in the CDR3. Germline assignment: CDR1 MNHNS and CDR2 SASEGT. V lost 2 bases and J 4 bases, leaving 15 bases between the germline ends. CDR3 bases: TGTGCCAGCAGTGAAATCGGCGGGGCAGGTTATAATTCACCCCTCCACTTT. Its translation: CASSEIGGAGYNSPLHF.

Of note for this clone: The germline gene is not matched at one end of the junction; a read error may be the cause. The CDR3 nucleotides read TGTGCCAGCAGTCCATGGACTGGAAGCACCATATATTTT. Protein product: CASSPWTGSTIYF. The chain joins TRBV27 to TRBJ1-3; D remains unclear. The length of the CDR3 is 13 residues. In germline, CDR1 is MNHEY, CDR2 SMNVEV (reference sequence).

J is TRBJ1-2 and V is TRBV7-2; the D gene is possibly TRBD1 (6 bases). CDR3 length equals 15 residues. V was clipped by 4 bases and J by 6 bases, with 18 bases between them. The germline gives CDR1 SGHTA, CDR2 FQGNSA. The CDR3: CASSSTGFGVDGYTF. In nucleotides, the CDR3 is TGTGCCAGCAGCTCAACAGGGTTTGGAGTAGATGGCTACACCTTC.

The V gene is TRBV9, the J gene TRBJ1-4; the match to TRBD1 covers 7 bases. Germline values: CDR1 SGDLS, CDR2 YYNGEE. This CDR3 is built from 15 residues. Unmatched junction bases numbered 3, after V lost 3 bases and J lost 1 base. The DNA for the CDR3 is TGTGCCAGCAGCGCTAACAGGGGAACTAATGAAAAACTGTTTTTT. Residues: CASSANRGTNEKLFF.